The 16 T cell receptor beta chains below come from one sample, sequenced in a study of early T cells in non-severe SARS-CoV-2 infection. TCRdb processed the 5' RACE reads anew with MiXCR; each CDR3 protein has one entry. The data show about 72,000 distinct CDR3 sequences, around a tenth seen once. The material was whole blood, obtained at baseline. The receptors stem from an adult who was a healthcare worker with PCR-confirmed SARS-CoV-2 infection or an uninfected control (not recorded which).

The chain is built from TRBV10-2 and TRBJ2-1, with TRBD2 matching 13 bases. This CDR3 contains 14 residues. V lost 10 bases to trimming and J lost 5 bases; unmatched junction nucleotides: 5. Germline loops: CDR1 WSHSY, CDR2 SAAADI. The chain's CDR3 is CATTSGGANNEQFF. The CDR3 region has the DNA TGCGCCACCACTAGCGGGGGGGCCAACAATGAGCAGTTCTTC.

This clonotype came up many times. The chain couples TRBV2 to TRBJ2-7, with D perhaps TRBD1 or TRBD2 (6 bases each). The CDR3 runs 16 residues. Germline CDR1 and CDR2: SNHLY and FYNNEI. V lost 3 bases to trimming and J lost 2 bases, with 17 bases between them. CDR3 loop: CASSEGGGQAPYEQYF. The CDR3 bases are TGTGCCAGCAGTGAGGGGGGCGGGCAAGCCCCCTACGAGCAGTACTTC.

In its sample, this clonotype was seen many times. The chain has TRBV11-3 and TRBJ1-2; TRBD1 agrees at 10 bases. Germline-derived CDR1 and CDR2 are SGHNT and YENEEA. The V segment lost 5 bases and the J segment 4 bases; nucleotides outside the gene matches: 4. The CDR3 has 14 amino acids. The CDR3 region is CASSPGTGAYGYTF. CDR3 coding DNA: TGTGCCAGCAGCCCCGGGACAGGGGCCTATGGCTACACCTTC.

This clonotype appeared a few times. CDR3 sequence (DNA): TGCGCCAGCAGCTTAGATGGACAGGCCGGCGGCTACACCTTC. This translates into CASSLDGQAGGYTF. This chain connects TRBV5-1 to TRBJ1-2, with 7 positions matching TRBD1. Germline lookup yields CDR1 SGHRS and CDR2 YFSETQ. The CDR3 length is 14 residues. V lost 2 bases and J lost 8; bases outside the gene matches: 9.

A few counts support this clonotype. V and J are TRBV19 and TRBJ2-3; D perhaps matches TRBD1 (6 bases). Deletions cut 6 bases from V and 0 bases from J, with 10 bases between. The germline V gene has CDR1 LNHDA and CDR2 SQIVND (reference sequence). CDR3 size: 14 residues. In DNA, the CDR3 is TGTGCCAGTAGACTACAGGGTAGCACAGATACGCAGTATTTT. Translated: CASRLQGSTDTQYF.

This clonotype was observed many times. The rearrangement joins TRBV4-3 to TRBJ1-5; maybe TRBD1 (6 bases). This CDR3 comprises 14 residues. The germline V and J ends were trimmed by 4 bases and 2 bases, with 9 bases remaining between them. Germline-derived CDR1 and CDR2 are LGHNA and YSLEER. The DNA for the CDR3 is TGCGCCAGCAGCCTCTGGACAGGCAATCAGCCCCAGCATTTT. Protein: CASSLWTGNQPQHF.

J is TRBJ2-2 and V is TRBV5-1; tentatively, D is TRBD1 (6 bases). Trimming pared 5 bases from V and 4 bases from J, leaving 9 bases between. Looked up from germline, CDR1 is SGHRS and CDR2 is YFSETQ. This CDR3 comprises 13 residues. Here the CDR3 DNA reads TGCGCCAGCAGTCTGGACAGCACCGGGGAGCTGTTTTTT. Its protein product is CASSLDSTGELFF.

In regard to this clonotype: A read error may account for a junction end that differs from germline. The genes are TRBV20-1 and TRBJ1-5; D unclear. Germline loops: CDR1 DFQATT, CDR2 SNEGSKA (reference sequence). The CDR3 runs 13 residues. The CDR3 nucleotides are TGCAGTGCCCAAAGCCGTAGTAATCGGCCCCAGCATTTT. As protein: CSAQSRSNRPQHF.

The chain links TRBV11-3 to TRBJ1-3; no definite D call. Germline-derived CDR1 and CDR2 are SGHNT and YENEEA. Between the trimmed V and J ends, which lost 2 bases and 0 bases, there was a span of 8 bases. This CDR3 comprises 15 residues. The CDR3 nucleotides are TGTGCCAGCAGCTTAACGGCTACCTCTGGAAACACCATATATTTT. Translated: CASSLTATSGNTIYF.

This clonotype appeared a few times. This chain links TRBV7-9 with TRBJ1-1; D is possibly TRBD1 (5 bases). The CDR3 is 14 residues long. Germline loops: CDR1 SEHNR, CDR2 FQNEAQ (reference sequence). V was cut by 5 bases and J by 3 bases, with 13 bases left in between. As DNA, the CDR3 is TGTGCCAGCAGCCCCAGAGGGGCGGACACTGAAGCTTTCTTT. It codes for CASSPRGADTEAFF.

The CDR3 nucleotides are TGTGCCAGCAGCCAAGAAGGGGTTTTCTCCTACGAGCAGTACTTC. Protein: CASSQEGVFSYEQYF. The rearrangement links TRBV14 to TRBJ2-7; D may be TRBD1 (5 bases). CDR3 length: 15 amino acids. Germline V CDR1 and CDR2: SGHDN, FVKESK. Trimming removed 0 bases from V and 0 bases from J, with 9 bases in between. The entire variable domain, with the rest obtained from reference TRBV14 and TRBJ2-7, is as follows: EAGVTQFPSHSVIEKGQTVTLRCDPISGHDNLYWYRRVMGKEIKFLLHFVKESKQDESGMPNNRFLAERTGGTYSTLKVQPAELEDSGVYFCASSQEGVFSYEQYFGPGTRLTVT.

This clonotype was observed a handful of times. The J gene is TRBJ2-1, the V gene TRBV7-9; 8 nucleotides agree with TRBD1. The germline gives CDR1 SEHNR, CDR2 FQNEAQ (reference sequence). The CDR3 length is 16 residues. Unmatched junction bases numbered 8, after V lost 5 bases and J lost 2 bases. CDR3 bases: TGTGCCAGCAGCCCAAACGACAGGGGACCCTACAATGAGCAGTTCTTC. The encoded protein is CASSPNDRGPYNEQFF.

This clonotype has just a few counts. V usage is TRBV11-2 and J usage is TRBJ2-3; tentatively, D is TRBD1 (6 bases). The V gene's germline CDR1 is SGHAT and CDR2 FQNNGV. V was trimmed by 3 bases and J by 3 bases, leaving 10 bases between them. The CDR3 is made up of 14 amino acids. The CDR3 protein is CASSFGQPTDTQYF. As DNA, the CDR3 is TGTGCCAGCAGCTTTGGACAGCCTACAGATACGCAGTATTTT.

The chain couples TRBV12-3 or TRBV12-4 to TRBJ1-5; TRBD1 aligns across 7 bases. This CDR3 has 14 amino acids. Unmatched junction bases numbered 7, after V lost 5 bases and J lost 6 bases. CDR3 in amino acids: CASSPQTGFQPQHF. DNA for the CDR3: TGTGCCAGCAGTCCACAGACAGGGTTTCAGCCCCAGCATTTT.

The chain uses TRBV28 and TRBJ2-1, with TRBD1 as a possible D gene (6 bases). Germline values: CDR1 MDHEN, CDR2 SYDVKM. The CDR3 loop spans 13 amino acids. The germline V and J ends were trimmed by 7 bases and 9 bases, with 16 bases remaining between them. CDR3 DNA sequence: TGTGCCAGCAACAGGGCCGGTAACGGTGAGCAGTTCTTC. Protein sequence: CASNRAGNGEQFF.

The V and J genes are TRBV11-2 and TRBJ1-1; D gene unclear. Germline V gene data show CDR1 as SGHAT and CDR2 as FQNNGV. This CDR3 is 13 amino acids long. V was shortened by 3 bases and J by 5 bases, with 10 bases between the two germline ends. The CDR3 here is CASSFQFQTEAFF. The CDR3 coding sequence is TGTGCCAGCAGCTTCCAATTTCAGACTGAAGCTTTCTTT.